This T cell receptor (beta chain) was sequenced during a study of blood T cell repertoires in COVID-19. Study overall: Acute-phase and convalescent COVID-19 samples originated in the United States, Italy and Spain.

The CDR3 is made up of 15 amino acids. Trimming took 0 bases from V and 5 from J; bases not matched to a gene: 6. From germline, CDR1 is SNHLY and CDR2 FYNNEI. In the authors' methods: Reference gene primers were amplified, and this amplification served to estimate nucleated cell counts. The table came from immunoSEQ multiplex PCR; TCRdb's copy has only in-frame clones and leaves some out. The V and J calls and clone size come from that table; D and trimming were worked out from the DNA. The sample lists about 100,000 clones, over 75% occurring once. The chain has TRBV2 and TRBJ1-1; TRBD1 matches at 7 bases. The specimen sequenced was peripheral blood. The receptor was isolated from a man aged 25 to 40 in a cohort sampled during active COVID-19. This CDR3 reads CASSEARRGQTEAFF. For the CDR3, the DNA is TGTGCCAGCAGTGAAGCACGAAGGGGGCAGACTGAAGCTTTCTTT.